The sequence of this T cell receptor beta chain was determined in a study of identical twins. Everyone who gave samples was a healthy Caucasian. This CDR3 contains 16 residues. V gave up 2 bases and J gave up 9 bases; unmatched junction bases: 7. CDR1 MGHRA and CDR2 YSYEKL come from the germline V gene. Each CDR3 protein gets one entry after TCRdb re-called the 5' RACE reads with MiXCR. The table includes over 200,000 distinct CDR3 sequences, around a tenth detected once. Points from the study as a whole: The study found weaker excess twin sharing in beta out-of-frame sequences. There were fewer insertions in abundant cord blood beta clonotypes, but memory repertoires showed no such pattern.

A few counts support this clonotype. Its antigen is unidentified. Sequences were obtained from memory (CD45RO+) T cells sorted from blood. This TCR was recovered from a woman aged 18-29 years in good health. The V and J genes are TRBV4-1 and TRBJ2-1, with TRBD2 matching over 13 bases. The CDR3 DNA follows: TGCGCCAGCAGCCAACCACTAGCGGGAGGGACCGGTGAGCAGTTCTTC. Translating it yields CASSQPLAGGTGEQFF.